A selection of T cell receptor beta chains follows, all from one sample in a study of cytomegalovirus exposure and HLA in healthy donors. Measured with immunoSEQ multiplex PCR; TCRdb has only the in-frame clones, and not every one. The sample contains fewer than 80,000 clones, roughly 95% of which appear only once. The sample comprised PBMCs. The receptors derive from a woman between 18 and 29 years old in good health and CMV-seropositive. The conserved cysteine and the conserved F or W are not part of the CDR3 here. Fields, in order: V gene, CDR3 protein.

v_gene: TRBV29-1; CDR3aa: SGTVGQGDRNTIY
v_gene: TRBV14; CDR3aa: ASSPMAYYGYT
v_gene: TRBV28; CDR3aa: ASSPDRAGTGELF
v_gene: TRBV11-2; CDR3aa: ASSREAGIPSTQY
v_gene: TRBV9; CDR3aa: ASSVEPRRDNEQF
v_gene: TRBV28; CDR3aa: ASSDITSGSRETQY
v_gene: TRBV6-4; CDR3aa: ASSRQLGEKLF
v_gene: TRBV2; CDR3aa: ASSEEGRQGNTIY
v_gene: TRBV11-3; CDR3aa: ASSPSGIGRGNTGELF
v_gene: TRBV11-2; CDR3aa: ASSKGQKNTEAF
v_gene: TRBV5-1; CDR3aa: ASSAVASPYNEQF
v_gene: TRBV2; CDR3aa: ASLGTGSTEAF
v_gene: TRBV13; CDR3aa: ASSHRDSNEKLF
v_gene: TRBV15; CDR3aa: ATSSGLNYGYT
v_gene: TRBV6-5; CDR3aa: ASSFRQSNQPQH
v_gene: TRBV2; CDR3aa: ASSGVETQY
v_gene: TRBV5-1; CDR3aa: ASSLSFSGGEQY
v_gene: TRBV9; CDR3aa: ASTQGQGINYGYT
v_gene: TRBV6-1; CDR3aa: ASSNQGLNIQY
v_gene: TRBV5-1; CDR3aa: ASSLGLEEYEQY